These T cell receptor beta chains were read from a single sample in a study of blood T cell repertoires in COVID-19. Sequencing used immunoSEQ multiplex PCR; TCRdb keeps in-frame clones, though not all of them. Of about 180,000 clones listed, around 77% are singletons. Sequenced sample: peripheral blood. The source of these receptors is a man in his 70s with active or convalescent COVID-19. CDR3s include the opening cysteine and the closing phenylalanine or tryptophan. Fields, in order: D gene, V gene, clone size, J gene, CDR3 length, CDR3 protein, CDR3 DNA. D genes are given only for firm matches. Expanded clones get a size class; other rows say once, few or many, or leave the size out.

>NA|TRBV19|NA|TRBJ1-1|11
CASSFSGEAFF
TGTGCCAGTAGTTTCTCAGGGGAAGCTTTCTTT
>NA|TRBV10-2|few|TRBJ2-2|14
CASSGNWATGELFF
TGCGCCAGCAGTGGGAATTGGGCCACCGGGGAGCTGTTTTTT
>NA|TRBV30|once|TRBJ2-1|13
CAWSGPPGDEQFF
TGTGCCTGGAGTGGTCCCCCGGGGGATGAGCAGTTCTTC
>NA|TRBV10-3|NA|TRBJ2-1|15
CAISAGGSPYNEQFF
TGTGCCATCAGTGCTGGGGGGAGTCCCTACAATGAGCAGTTCTTC
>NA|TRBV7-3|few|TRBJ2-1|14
CASSLVQGYNEQFF
TGTGCCAGCAGCTTGGTACAGGGCTACAATGAGCAGTTCTTC
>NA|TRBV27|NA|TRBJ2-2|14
CASSFGRAGGELFF
TGTGCCAGCAGCTTTGGTCGGGCGGGCGGGGAGCTGTTTTTT
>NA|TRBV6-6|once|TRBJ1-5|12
CASSSTNQPQHF
TGTGCCAGCAGTTCTACCAATCAGCCCCAGCATTTT
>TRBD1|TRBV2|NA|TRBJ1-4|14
CASLIGQGNEKLFF
TGTGCCAGCCTCATCGGACAGGGAAATGAAAAACTGTTTTTT
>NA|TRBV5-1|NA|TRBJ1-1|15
CASSLTGWGNTEAFF
TGCGCCAGCAGCTTGACAGGGTGGGGGAACACTGAAGCTTTCTTT
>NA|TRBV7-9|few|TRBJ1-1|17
CASSLSGWGGMNTEAFF
TGTGCCAGCAGCCTGTCGGGGTGGGGCGGGATGAACACTGAAGCTTTCTTT
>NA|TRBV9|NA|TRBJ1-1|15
CASSPRIEMNTEAFF
TGTGCCAGCAGCCCTCGTATCGAGATGAACACTGAAGCTTTCTTT
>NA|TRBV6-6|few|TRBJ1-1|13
CASRPTGDTEAFF
TGTGCCAGCAGACCCACGGGGGACACTGAAGCTTTCTTT
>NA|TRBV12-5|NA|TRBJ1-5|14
CASTRGFENQPQHF
TGTGCTAGCACCAGGGGATTTGAGAATCAGCCCCAGCATTTT
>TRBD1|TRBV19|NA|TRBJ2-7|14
CASSTTGVTYEQYF
TGTGCCAGTAGTACGACAGGGGTTACCTACGAGCAGTACTTC
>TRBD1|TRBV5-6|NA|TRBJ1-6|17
CASSYLRDRVRGSPLHF
TGTGCCAGCAGCTACCTCCGGGACAGGGTTAGGGGTTCACCCCTCCACTTT
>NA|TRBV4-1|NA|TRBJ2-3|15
CASSQDWGRTDTQYF
TGCGCCAGCAGCCAAGATTGGGGGCGGACAGATACGCAGTATTTT
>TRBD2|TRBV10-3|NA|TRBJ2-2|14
CAIRGLAGTGELFF
TGTGCCATCAGGGGCCTAGCGGGCACCGGGGAGCTGTTTTTT